This T cell receptor beta chain was recovered during a study of TIL therapy for anti-PD-1-resistant metastatic lung cancer. Noted time point: pre-treatment sample, taken before nivolumab and TIL therapy. Germline V gives CDR1 SGHVS, CDR2 FQNEAQ. This CDR3 comprises 15 residues. The trim removed 5 bases at V and 3 bases at J, leaving 6 bases unmatched. This clone showed up just a few times. Its antigen is unknown. General study findings and limits: Infused TIL clonotypes partially replaced the baseline blood repertoire, then decayed over months.

The immunoSEQ assay was v3. Libraries were prepared by immunoSEQ multiplex PCR; TCRdb keeps only in-frame clonotypes and omits some of them. The sample consists of 30,000 to 45,000 clones, about 70% of them appearing once. The source of this sequence is a person between 30 and 80 years old with non-small cell lung cancer. The source was blood, collected at baseline. The chain combines TRBV7-8 with TRBJ1-5; 8 nucleotides match TRBD1. CDR3 bases: TGTGCCAGCAGCCCTCGGGACAGGATCAATCAGCCCCAGCATTTT. Encoded protein: CASSPRDRINQPQHF.